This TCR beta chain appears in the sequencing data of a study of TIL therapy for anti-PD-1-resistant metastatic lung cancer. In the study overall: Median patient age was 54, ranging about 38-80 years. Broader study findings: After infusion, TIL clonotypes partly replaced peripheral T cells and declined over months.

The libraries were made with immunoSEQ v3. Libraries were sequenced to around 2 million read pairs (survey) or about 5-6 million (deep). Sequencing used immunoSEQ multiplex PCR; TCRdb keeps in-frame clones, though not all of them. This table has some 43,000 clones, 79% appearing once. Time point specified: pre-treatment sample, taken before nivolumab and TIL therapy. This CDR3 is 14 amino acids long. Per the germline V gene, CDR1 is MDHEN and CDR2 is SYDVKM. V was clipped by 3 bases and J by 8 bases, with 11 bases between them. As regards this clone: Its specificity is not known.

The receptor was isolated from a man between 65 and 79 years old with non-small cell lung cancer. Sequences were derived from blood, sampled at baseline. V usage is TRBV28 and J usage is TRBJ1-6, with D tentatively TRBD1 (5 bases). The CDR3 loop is CASSLGDSDSPLHF. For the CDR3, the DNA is TGTGCCAGCAGTTTGGGGGACTCGGATTCACCCCTCCACTTT.